Sequencing of this T cell receptor beta chain was carried out in a study of identical twins listed by TCRdb under 2016. Regarding the research as a whole: To test whether fetal clonotypes persist, this study deep-sequenced TCR alpha and beta repertoires from monozygotic twins, from unrelated adults of various ages, and from cord blood. To rule out contamination, replicate twin experiments were performed at different times with different library preparation protocols. What the research found in general, with its limitations: A weaker excess of twin sharing was found in beta out-of-frame sequences because the signal-to-noise ratio was lowered by fewer shared sequences. Abundant cord blood beta clonotypes carried fewer insertions; young adult naive repertoires showed a weaker similar trend, while memory repertoires showed none. Because the same donors could not be followed over many years, conclusions were based on cross-sectional statistical analysis. Invariant T cells such as MAIT and iNKT could partly confound zero-insertion analyses, although diverse VJ usage argued against such confounding for most clonotypes. Compared with coincidental sharing between unrelated individuals, out-of-frame TCR alpha sequences shared between twins showed an excess of sequences with low generation probability. In monozygotic twins, recombination models systematically underestimated out-of-frame TCR alpha sharing, but the models matched the sharing seen between unrelated individuals.

This clonotype occurred many times. Its binding antigen is unknown. No quality values exist for individual bases; no much larger clone is one base distant. Library preparation was by 5' RACE. The reads were generated on an Illumina HiSeq 2000. Template switching introduced a universal primer binding site; the final cDNA contained a unique molecular identifier, enabling accurate counting of TCR cDNA molecules. Specific primers in the conserved constant-segment region were used to synthesize first-strand cDNA for the TCR alpha and beta chains. To control for contamination, each cDNA library was double barcoded with a SMART-Mk sample barcode plus Illumina barcodes. TruSeq adapter sequences, together with Illumina sample barcodes, were added in two successive PCR steps. TCR alpha and beta cDNA libraries were sequenced on the Illumina HiSeq platform with custom primers. As for how the authors treated the data: MiGEC was used to process raw reads and extract unique molecular identifiers, and MiXCR was used to find CDR3 positions. For each individual, recombination models were inferred using an EM algorithm with the repgenHMM and IGoR tools. The tcR package in R was used for shared clonotype analysis, with sharing normalized by the product of cloneset sizes. To study raw recombination without the effects of thymic and clonal selection, out-of-frame nonproductive sequences were analyzed. TCRdb itself trimmed the public reads at Q25 with fastp, ran MiXCR and retained productive beta chains. One record per CDR3 amino acid sequence lists the most common genes and DNA. The V and J calls come from TCRdb's annotation, not from the publication. In this sample the table shows 500,000 to 550,000 distinct CDR3 sequences, 20% to 25% of which occur a single time. 0.45% to 0.5% of the sample lies in the top ten.

Only healthy Caucasian donors were included. Three pairs of female monozygotic twins, all aged roughly 18 to 29 years, made up the twin cohort. Positive isolation kits from Invitrogen were used to isolate the CD4+ and CD8+ T cell populations. The sample also formed part of further work on yellow fever vaccine responses in identical twins. Per that second paper: According to the authors, in identical twins the way T cells responded to vaccination appeared partly convergent and partly personalized. In identical twins, the study followed T cell clones that responded to the vaccine with precision.

Sequencing was carried out using CD4+ T cells sorted from blood. The source is a woman between 18 and 29 years old in good health.

The bases read TGCGCCAGCAGCTCCCTAGGGGGCTCCGGGGAGCTGTTTTTT. The resulting protein is CASSSLGGSGELFF. Here the chain combines TRBV5-1 and TRBJ2-2, and 7 junction bases match TRBD1. V is trimmed back by 3 bases and J by 6 bases, and the junction contains 5 bases that no gene match accounts for. The germline V gene supplies CDR1 SGHRS and CDR2 YFSETQ. Inclusive of the bounding cysteine and phenylalanine, the CDR3 is 14 residues long. This entry keeps only the CDR3 DNA: 42 bases, framed from base 1.